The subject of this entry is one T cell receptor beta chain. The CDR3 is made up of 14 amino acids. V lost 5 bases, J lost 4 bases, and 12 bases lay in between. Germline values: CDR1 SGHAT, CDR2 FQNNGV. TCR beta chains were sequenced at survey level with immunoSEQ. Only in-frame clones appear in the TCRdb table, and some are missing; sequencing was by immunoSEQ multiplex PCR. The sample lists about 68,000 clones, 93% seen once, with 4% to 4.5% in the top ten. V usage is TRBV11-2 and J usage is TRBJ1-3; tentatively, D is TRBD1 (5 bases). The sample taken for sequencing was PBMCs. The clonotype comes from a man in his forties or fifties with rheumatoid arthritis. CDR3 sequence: CASSLWTSGNTIYF. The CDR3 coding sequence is TGTGCCAGCAGCCTCTGGACATCGGGAAACACCATATATTTT. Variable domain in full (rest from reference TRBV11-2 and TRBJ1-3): EAGVAQSPRYKIIEKRQSVAFWCNPISGHATLYWYQQILGQGPKLLIQFQNNGVVDDSQLPKDRFSAERLKGVDSTLKIQPAKLEDSAVYLCASSLWTSGNTIYFGEGSWLTVV.